This T cell receptor beta chain was sequenced for a study of shared clonotypes between healthy human individuals. The donors, all of them Caucasian adults, lived in Nashville, Tennessee. The CD8 memory sample joined CD45RO+ cells and CCR7-negative CD45RA+ cells. A note on this clone: Its cognate antigen is unknown.

V lost 1 base and J lost 5; bases outside the gene matches: 3. CDR1 is MNHNS, CDR2 SASEGT, per germline. There are 15 residues in the CDR3. Per the authors' pipeline: Junction-only sequences without quality scores were provided by ImmunoSEQ, so filtering was different. Method: immunoSEQ multiplex PCR; TCRdb's copy keeps in-frame clones and lacks some. The V and J calls and clone size are taken from that table; D and trimming were inferred from the DNA. The sample consists of under 85,000 clones, 60% to 70% of them appearing once. Study-level points and caveats: Four donors shared around 5.1% of their naive CD4 clonotypes.

The J gene is TRBJ2-7, the V gene TRBV6-1; 12 positions agree with TRBD2. Specimen: memory CD8+ T cells sorted from blood. Subset specified: CD45RO+ cells pooled with CCR7-negative TemRA cells. This TCR was recovered from a young man in good health. CDR3 bases: TGTGCCAGCAGTGAAGAGCTAGCGGGAGGGCACGAGCAGTACTTC. Amino acid sequence: CASSEELAGGHEQYF.